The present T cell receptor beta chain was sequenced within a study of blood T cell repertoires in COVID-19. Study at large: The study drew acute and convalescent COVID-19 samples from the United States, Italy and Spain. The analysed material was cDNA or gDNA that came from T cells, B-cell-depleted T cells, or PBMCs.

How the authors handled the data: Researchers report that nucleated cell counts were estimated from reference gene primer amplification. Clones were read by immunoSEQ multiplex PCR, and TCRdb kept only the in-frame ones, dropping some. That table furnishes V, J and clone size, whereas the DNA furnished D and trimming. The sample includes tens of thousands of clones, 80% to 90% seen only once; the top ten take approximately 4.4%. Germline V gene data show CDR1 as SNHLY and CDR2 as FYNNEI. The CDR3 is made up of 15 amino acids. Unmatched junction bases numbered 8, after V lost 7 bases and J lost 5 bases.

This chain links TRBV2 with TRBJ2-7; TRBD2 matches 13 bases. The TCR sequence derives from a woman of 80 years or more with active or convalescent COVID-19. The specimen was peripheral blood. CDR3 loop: CASILTGTSGNEQYF. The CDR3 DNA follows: TGTGCCAGCATTCTAACCGGGACTAGCGGGAACGAGCAGTACTTC.